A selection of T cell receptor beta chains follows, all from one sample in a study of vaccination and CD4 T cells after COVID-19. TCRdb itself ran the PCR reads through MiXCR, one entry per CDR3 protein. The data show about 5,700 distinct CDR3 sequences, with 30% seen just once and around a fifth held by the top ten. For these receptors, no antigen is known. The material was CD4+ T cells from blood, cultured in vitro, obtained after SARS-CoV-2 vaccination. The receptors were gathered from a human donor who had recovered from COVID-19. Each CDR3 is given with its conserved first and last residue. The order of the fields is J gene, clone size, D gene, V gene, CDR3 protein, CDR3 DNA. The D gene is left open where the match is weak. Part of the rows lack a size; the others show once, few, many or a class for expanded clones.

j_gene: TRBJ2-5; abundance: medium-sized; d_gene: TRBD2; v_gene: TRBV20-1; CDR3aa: CSAGAGLAGQTQYF; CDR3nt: TGCAGTGCTGGCGCCGGACTAGCGGGACAGACCCAGTACTTC
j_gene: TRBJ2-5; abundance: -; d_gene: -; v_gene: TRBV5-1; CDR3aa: CASSLQQGGVETQYF; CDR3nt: TGCGCCAGCAGCTTGCAACAGGGAGGAGTAGAGACCCAGTACTTC
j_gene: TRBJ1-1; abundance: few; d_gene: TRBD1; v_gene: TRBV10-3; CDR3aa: CAISDSTRGRGDEAFF; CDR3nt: TGTGCCATCAGTGATTCTACGCGGGGCAGGGGGGATGAAGCTTTCTTT
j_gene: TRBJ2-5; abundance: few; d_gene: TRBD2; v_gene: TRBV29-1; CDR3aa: CSVEVPTSGSRETQYF; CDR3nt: TGCAGCGTTGAAGTCCCGACTAGCGGGAGTAGAGAGACCCAGTACTTC
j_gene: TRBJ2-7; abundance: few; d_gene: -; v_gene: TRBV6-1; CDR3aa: CASSEFLQGLYEQYF; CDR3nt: TGTGCCAGCAGTGAATTCCTCCAGGGTCTTTACGAGCAGTACTTC
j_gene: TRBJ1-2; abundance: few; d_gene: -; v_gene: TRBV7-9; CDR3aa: CASSPGEGRYGYTF; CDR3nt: TGTGCCAGCAGCCCGGGAGAGGGGAGGTATGGCTACACCTTC
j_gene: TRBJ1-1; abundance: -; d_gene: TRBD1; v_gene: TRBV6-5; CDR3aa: CASSYPSGQGAGAFF; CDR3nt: TGTGCCAGCAGTTACCCCTCGGGACAGGGGGCGGGGGCTTTCTTT
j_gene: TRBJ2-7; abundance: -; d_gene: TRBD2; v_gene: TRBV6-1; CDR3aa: CASSRGRTASYEQYF; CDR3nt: TGTGCCAGCAGTCGCGGGAGGACAGCCTCCTACGAGCAGTACTTC
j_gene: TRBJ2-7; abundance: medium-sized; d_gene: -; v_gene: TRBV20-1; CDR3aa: CSAMDRYSYEQYF; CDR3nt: TGCAGTGCTATGGACAGATACTCCTACGAGCAGTACTTC
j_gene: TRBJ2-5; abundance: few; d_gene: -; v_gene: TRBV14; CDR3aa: CASSQEYQGWETQYF; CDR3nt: TGTGCCAGCAGCCAAGAGTATCAGGGGTGGGAGACCCAGTACTTC
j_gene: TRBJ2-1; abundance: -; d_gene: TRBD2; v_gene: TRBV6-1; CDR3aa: CASRPTSGGANNEQFF; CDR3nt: TGTGCCAGCAGGCCTACTAGCGGGGGGGCCAACAATGAGCAGTTCTTC
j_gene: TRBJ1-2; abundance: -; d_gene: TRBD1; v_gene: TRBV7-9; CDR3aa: CASSLTGGHYGYTF; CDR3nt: TGTGCCAGCAGCTTAACAGGGGGCCACTATGGCTACACCTTC
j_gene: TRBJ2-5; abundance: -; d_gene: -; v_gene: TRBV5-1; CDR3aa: CASSWGDSSETQYF; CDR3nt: TGCGCCAGCAGCTGGGGAGACAGTTCCGAGACCCAGTACTTC
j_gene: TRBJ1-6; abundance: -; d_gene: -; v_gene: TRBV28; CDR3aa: CASRTASSYNSPLHF; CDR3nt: TGTGCCAGCAGAACAGCGAGTTCTTATAATTCACCCCTCCACTTT
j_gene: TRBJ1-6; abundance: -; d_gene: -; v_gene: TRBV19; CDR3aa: CASSEWGSPLHF; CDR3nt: TGTGCCAGTAGTGAGTGGGGTTCACCCCTCCACTTT
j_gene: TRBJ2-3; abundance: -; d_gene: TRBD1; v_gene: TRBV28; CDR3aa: CASSTDRGTWDTQYF; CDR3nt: TGTGCCAGCAGTACCGACAGGGGGACTTGGGATACGCAGTATTTT
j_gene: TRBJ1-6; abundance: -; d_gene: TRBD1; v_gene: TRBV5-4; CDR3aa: CASSRTGGNSPLHF; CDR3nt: TGTGCCAGCAGCCGGACAGGGGGAAATTCACCCCTCCACTTT
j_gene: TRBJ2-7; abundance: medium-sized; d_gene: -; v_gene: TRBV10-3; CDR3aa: CAIGHSRGYEQYF; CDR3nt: TGTGCCATCGGTCACAGTAGGGGCTACGAGCAGTACTTC
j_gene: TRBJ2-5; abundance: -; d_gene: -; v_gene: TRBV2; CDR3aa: CASSEAPTNPPYF; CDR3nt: TGTGCCAGCAGTGAAGCGCCGACCAATCCCCCGTACTTC
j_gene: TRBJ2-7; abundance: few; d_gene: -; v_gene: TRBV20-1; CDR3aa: CSARVDNYEQYF; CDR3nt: TGCAGTGCTAGAGTGGACAACTACGAGCAGTACTTC
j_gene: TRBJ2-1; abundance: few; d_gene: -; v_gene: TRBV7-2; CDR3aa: CASSLDVSQGSYNEQFF; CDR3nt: TGTGCCAGCAGCTTAGACGTCTCCCAGGGCTCCTACAATGAGCAGTTCTTC
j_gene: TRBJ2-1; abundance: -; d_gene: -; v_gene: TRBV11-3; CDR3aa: CASNSFGALPNEQFF; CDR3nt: TGTGCCAGCAACTCATTCGGGGCCCTACCCAATGAGCAGTTCTTC
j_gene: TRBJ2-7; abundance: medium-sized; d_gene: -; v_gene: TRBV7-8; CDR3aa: CASSPPREDEQYF; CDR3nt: TGTGCCAGCAGCCCCCCCAGGGAAGACGAGCAGTACTTC
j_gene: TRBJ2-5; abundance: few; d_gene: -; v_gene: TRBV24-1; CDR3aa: CATSDRGPIQETQYF; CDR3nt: TGTGCCACCAGTGATCGGGGCCCCATTCAAGAGACCCAGTACTTC
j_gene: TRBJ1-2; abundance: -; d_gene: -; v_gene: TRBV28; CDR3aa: CASSSDNYGYTF; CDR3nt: TGTGCCAGCAGTTCTGATAACTATGGCTACACCTTC
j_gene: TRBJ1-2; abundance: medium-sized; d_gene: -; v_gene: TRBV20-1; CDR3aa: CSATMEGLYTF; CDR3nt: TGCAGTGCCACCATGGAAGGGCTATACACCTTC
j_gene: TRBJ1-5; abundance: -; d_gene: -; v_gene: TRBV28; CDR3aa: CASSLGENNQPQHF; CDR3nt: TGTGCCAGCAGTTTAGGGGAGAACAATCAGCCCCAGCATTTT
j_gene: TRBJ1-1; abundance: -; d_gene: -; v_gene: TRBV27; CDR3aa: CASSSPPGIDTEAFF; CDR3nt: TGTGCCAGCAGTTCCCCCCCGGGGATAGACACTGAAGCTTTCTTT
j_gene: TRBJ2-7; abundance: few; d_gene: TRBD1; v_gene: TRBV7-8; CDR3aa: CASSLGGPGGSYEQYF; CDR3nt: TGTGCCAGCAGCTTAGGTGGTCCAGGGGGCTCCTACGAGCAGTACTTC
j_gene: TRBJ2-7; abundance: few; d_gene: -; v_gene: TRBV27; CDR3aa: CASSLAGPYEQYF; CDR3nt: TGTGCCAGCAGTTTGGCAGGGCCCTACGAGCAGTACTTC
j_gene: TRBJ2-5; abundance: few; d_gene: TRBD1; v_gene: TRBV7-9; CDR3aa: CASSLAKQGAKGQETQYF; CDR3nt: TGTGCCAGCAGCTTAGCGAAACAGGGGGCGAAGGGCCAAGAGACCCAGTACTTC
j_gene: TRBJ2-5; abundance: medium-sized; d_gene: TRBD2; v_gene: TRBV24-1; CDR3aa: CATSVGGGQETQYF; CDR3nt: TGTGCCACCAGTGTTGGCGGGGGACAAGAGACCCAGTACTTC
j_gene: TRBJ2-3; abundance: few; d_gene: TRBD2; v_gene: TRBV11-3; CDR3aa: CASSSPAGGTDTQYF; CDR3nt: TGTGCCAGCAGCTCCCCAGCGGGGGGCACAGATACGCAGTATTTT
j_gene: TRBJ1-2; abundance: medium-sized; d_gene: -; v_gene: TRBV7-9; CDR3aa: CASSQGQSLFYGYTF; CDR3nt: TGTGCCAGCAGCCAAGGACAGTCTTTATTCTATGGCTACACCTTC
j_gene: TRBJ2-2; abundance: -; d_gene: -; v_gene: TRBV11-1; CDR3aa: CASSLQPLTAEGAGELFF; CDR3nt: TGTGCCAGCAGCTTACAGCCTCTGACCGCGGAGGGGGCCGGGGAGCTGTTTTTT
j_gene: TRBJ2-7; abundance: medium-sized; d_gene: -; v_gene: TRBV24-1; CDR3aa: CATSDLSPYEQYF; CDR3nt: TGTGCCACCAGTGATTTATCCCCCTACGAGCAGTACTTC
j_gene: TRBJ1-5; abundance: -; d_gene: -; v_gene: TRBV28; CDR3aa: CASSLGSNQPQHF; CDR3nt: TGTGCCAGCAGTTTGGGCAGCAATCAGCCCCAGCATTTT
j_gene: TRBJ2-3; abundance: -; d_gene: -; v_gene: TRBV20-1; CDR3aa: CSAPGIATDTQYF; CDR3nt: TGCAGTGCTCCCGGGATAGCGACAGATACGCAGTATTTT
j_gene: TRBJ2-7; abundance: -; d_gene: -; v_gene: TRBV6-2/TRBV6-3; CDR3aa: CASMEAPPSYEQYF; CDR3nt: TGTGCCAGCATGGAGGCACCACCTTCCTACGAGCAGTACTTC
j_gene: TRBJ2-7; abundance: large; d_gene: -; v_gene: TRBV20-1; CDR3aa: CSARGKGEQYF; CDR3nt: TGCAGTGCTAGGGGCAAAGGCGAGCAGTACTTC